A selection of T cell receptor beta chains follows, all from one sample in a study of shared T cell receptors in the human thymus. This table comes from immunoSEQ multiplex PCR, and its TCRdb copy is limited to in-frame clones, with some not included. Of approximately 660,000 clones in the sample, roughly 88% are singletons; the top ten hold around 0.01%. The same sample was also used in a study of human thymus T cells.

The sequenced sample consisted of thymocytes. All receptors come from a boy under two years old with a congenital heart defect. The CDR3 runs from the conserved cysteine through the conserved F or W. The order of the fields is D gene, J gene, clone size, V gene, CDR3 DNA, CDR3 protein. A D gene is named only where the DNA matches it firmly. For some rows the clone size is stated as once, few or many, or as a class when expanded; others skip it.

NA,TRBJ2-2,NA,TRBV6-1,TGTGCCAGCAGTGAATCCCCGGACAAAAACACCGGGGAGCTGTTTTTT,CASSESPDKNTGELFF
TRBD2,TRBJ2-7,NA,TRBV5-4,TGTGCCAGCAGCCCCGGACTAGCGGGACTACCGCCCTACGAGCAGTACTTC,CASSPGLAGLPPYEQYF
NA,TRBJ2-1,NA,TRBV6-4,TGTGCCAGCAGTGACTCGGCGGGGAACCATGAGCAGTTCTTC,CASSDSAGNHEQFF
NA,TRBJ1-5,NA,TRBV2,TGTGCCAGCAGCGTATTTAACAGGGAAGAAGGCAATCAGCCCCAGCATTTT,CASSVFNREEGNQPQHF
TRBD2,TRBJ2-3,NA,TRBV6-1,TGTGCCAGCAGTGAATCGCTAGCGGGAGGAACAGATACGCAGTATTTT,CASSESLAGGTDTQYF
TRBD2,TRBJ2-2,few,TRBV28,TGTGCCAGCAGGGAGTGGGGGGGGGAGTCGGACACCGGGGAGCTGTTTTTT,CASREWGGESDTGELFF
TRBD1,TRBJ1-1,NA,TRBV4-3,TGCGCCAGCAGCCCTAGGACAGGGGAGAACACTGAAGCTTTCTTT,CASSPRTGENTEAFF
NA,TRBJ2-1,once,TRBV4-1,TGCGCCAGCAGCCTTAATCCCAATGAGCAGTTCTTC,CASSLNPNEQFF
NA,TRBJ1-3,NA,TRBV28,TGTGCCAGCAACGCCGGACACCCTGGAAACACCATATATTTT,CASNAGHPGNTIYF
NA,TRBJ2-2,NA,TRBV6-1,TGTGCCAGCAGCCCGACAACTAACACCGGGGAGCTGTTTTTT,CASSPTTNTGELFF
NA,TRBJ1-3,NA,TRBV5-4,TGTGCCAGCAGCTCTCGTCCCTCTGGAAACACCATATATTTT,CASSSRPSGNTIYF
NA,TRBJ2-5,NA,TRBV7-8,TGTGCCAGCAGCTTAGCCAGGCATCCCCAAGAGACCCAGTACTTC,CASSLARHPQETQYF